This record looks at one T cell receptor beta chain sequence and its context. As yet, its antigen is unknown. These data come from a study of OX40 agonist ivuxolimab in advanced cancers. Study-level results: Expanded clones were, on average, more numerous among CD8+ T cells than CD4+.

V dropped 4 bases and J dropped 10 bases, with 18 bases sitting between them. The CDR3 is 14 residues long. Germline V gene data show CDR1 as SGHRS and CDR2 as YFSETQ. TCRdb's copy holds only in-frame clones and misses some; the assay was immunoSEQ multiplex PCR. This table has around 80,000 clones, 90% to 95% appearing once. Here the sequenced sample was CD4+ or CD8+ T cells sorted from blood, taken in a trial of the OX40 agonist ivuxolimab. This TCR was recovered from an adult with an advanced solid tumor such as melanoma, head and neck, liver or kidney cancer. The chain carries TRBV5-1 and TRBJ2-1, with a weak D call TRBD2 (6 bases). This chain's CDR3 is CASSAMTSGNEQFF. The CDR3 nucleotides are TGCGCCAGCAGCGCAATGACTAGTGGGAACGAGCAGTTCTTC.